This section outlines one TCR beta chain sequence together with its context. The sample is drawn from a study of monozygotic twins with inflammatory bowel disease. TCRdb reprocessed the 5' RACE reads and stores each CDR3 protein as one record, lacking DNA. This repertoire comprises about 210,000 distinct CDR3 sequences; its ten largest clones make up around 1.5%. The sequencing sample was made of blood. The sequence derives from a human donor with ulcerative colitis or Crohn's disease, or a healthy co-twin of an affected twin (not recorded which).

The chain's CDR3 is CASSEWPDTEAFF. The chain recombines TRBV6-1 with TRBJ1-1. The germline V gene encodes CDR1 MNHNS and CDR2 SASEGT. There are 13 residues in the CDR3.